These T cell receptor beta chains were read from a single sample in a study of patients and donors after allogeneic stem cell transplantation. Via MiXCR, TCRdb re-called the RT-PCR reads, giving one row per CDR3 protein. Of roughly 940,000 distinct CDR3 sequences in the sample, approximately 18% were seen once. Sequenced input: blood, either unsorted or a sorted T cell fraction (not recorded which). All receptors derive from a human donor who was either an allogeneic HSCT recipient or a stem cell or donor lymphocyte infusion donor (not recorded which). It is not recorded whose cells these are; they may come from a transplant donor. Each CDR3 is given with its conserved first and last residue. Fields, in order: D gene, V gene, clone size, J gene, CDR3 protein, CDR3 DNA. A D gene is named only where the DNA matches it firmly. Expanded clones are given a class, and other clones once, few, many or no size at all.

d_gene: NA
v_gene: TRBV20-1
abundance: few
j_gene: TRBJ2-1
CDR3aa: CSASQGRGGNEQFF
CDR3nt: TGCAGTGCTTCTCAAGGGCGTGGGGGAAATGAGCAGTTCTTC

d_gene: TRBD1
v_gene: TRBV19
abundance: few
j_gene: TRBJ2-1
CDR3aa: CASSIDRRDRGVADNEQFF
CDR3nt: TGTGCCAGTAGTATAGATCGTAGGGACAGGGGAGTGGCGGACAATGAGCAGTTCTTC

d_gene: NA
v_gene: TRBV4-1
abundance: few
j_gene: TRBJ2-3
CDR3aa: CASSQDGDLTDTQYF
CDR3nt: TGCGCCAGCAGCCAAGATGGGGACCTCACAGATACGCAGTATTTT

d_gene: NA
v_gene: TRBV29-1
abundance: many
j_gene: TRBJ1-1
CDR3aa: CSVVAGRAEAFF
CDR3nt: TGCAGCGTTGTTGCAGGGAGGGCTGAAGCTTTCTTT

d_gene: NA
v_gene: TRBV5-1
abundance: NA
j_gene: TRBJ1-2
CDR3aa: CASSFDIFRGYTF
CDR3nt: TGCGCCAGCAGCTTCGACATCTTCCGTGGCTACACCTTC

d_gene: TRBD2
v_gene: TRBV12-3/TRBV12-4
abundance: NA
j_gene: TRBJ2-1
CDR3aa: CASREGRLAGAANNEQFF
CDR3nt: TGTGCCAGCAGGGAAGGGCGTCTAGCGGGGGCCGCAAACAATGAGCAGTTCTTC

d_gene: NA
v_gene: TRBV20-1
abundance: NA
j_gene: TRBJ1-2
CDR3aa: CSARDGGHGYTF
CDR3nt: TGCAGTGCTAGAGATGGGGGGCATGGCTACACCTTC

d_gene: NA
v_gene: TRBV5-6
abundance: few
j_gene: TRBJ2-3
CDR3aa: CASSLLRGSGGTDTQYF
CDR3nt: TGTGCCAGCAGCTTGTTGAGGGGCTCTGGGGGCACAGATACGCAGTATTTT

d_gene: NA
v_gene: TRBV12-3/TRBV12-4
abundance: NA
j_gene: TRBJ2-2
CDR3aa: CASRTTYGELFF
CDR3nt: TGTGCCAGCAGAACAACCTACGGGGAGCTGTTTTTT

d_gene: NA
v_gene: TRBV7-3
abundance: few
j_gene: TRBJ1-3
CDR3aa: CASSAGPKANTIYF
CDR3nt: TGTGCCAGCAGCGCCGGGCCCAAAGCAAACACCATATATTTT

d_gene: TRBD1
v_gene: TRBV6-5
abundance: NA
j_gene: TRBJ2-2
CDR3aa: CASSSPGQGPGELFF
CDR3nt: TGTGCCAGCAGTTCTCCGGGACAGGGCCCCGGGGAGCTGTTTTTT

d_gene: NA
v_gene: TRBV28
abundance: NA
j_gene: TRBJ2-1
CDR3aa: CASKGGARNEQFF
CDR3nt: TGTGCCAGCAAGGGGGGGGCTAGGAATGAGCAGTTCTTC

d_gene: TRBD2
v_gene: TRBV11-2
abundance: few
j_gene: TRBJ2-3
CDR3aa: CASSSRAGGPADTQYF
CDR3nt: TGTGCCAGCAGCTCAAGAGCGGGGGGGCCTGCAGATACGCAGTATTTT

d_gene: NA
v_gene: TRBV12-3/TRBV12-4
abundance: few
j_gene: TRBJ2-3
CDR3aa: CASSHRTGTDTQYF
CDR3nt: TGTGCCAGCAGCCACCGCACCGGCACAGATACGCAGTATTTT

d_gene: TRBD1
v_gene: TRBV20-1
abundance: many
j_gene: TRBJ1-3
CDR3aa: CSARVGQGVNTIYF
CDR3nt: TGCAGTGCTAGAGTGGGACAGGGGGTAAACACCATATATTTT

d_gene: NA
v_gene: TRBV6-1
abundance: few
j_gene: TRBJ1-5
CDR3aa: CASSTPPRPISNQPQHF
CDR3nt: TGTGCCAGCAGTACTCCCCCCAGGCCGATTAGCAATCAGCCCCAGCATTTT

d_gene: NA
v_gene: TRBV9
abundance: NA
j_gene: TRBJ2-5
CDR3aa: CASSDRQGLKETQYF
CDR3nt: TGTGCCAGCAGCGACCGACAGGGACTTAAAGAGACCCAGTACTTC

d_gene: NA
v_gene: TRBV12-3/TRBV12-4
abundance: few
j_gene: TRBJ1-2
CDR3aa: CASSPGTRSNYGYTF
CDR3nt: TGTGCCAGCAGCCCCGGGACACGGTCAAACTATGGCTACACCTTC

d_gene: TRBD1
v_gene: TRBV12-3/TRBV12-4
abundance: many
j_gene: TRBJ2-1
CDR3aa: CASSSGQGNEQFF
CDR3nt: TGTGCCAGCAGTTCGGGACAGGGCAATGAGCAGTTCTTC

d_gene: NA
v_gene: TRBV18
abundance: NA
j_gene: TRBJ2-1
CDR3aa: CASSEGPGTDYNEQFF
CDR3nt: TGTGCCAGCTCAGAGGGACCGGGGACGGATTACAATGAGCAGTTCTTC

d_gene: TRBD2
v_gene: TRBV9
abundance: NA
j_gene: TRBJ2-1
CDR3aa: CASSVGRGYEQFF
CDR3nt: TGTGCCAGCAGCGTGGGGAGGGGCTATGAGCAGTTCTTC

d_gene: NA
v_gene: TRBV12-3/TRBV12-4
abundance: many
j_gene: TRBJ2-5
CDR3aa: CASSPRVRRNQETQYF
CDR3nt: TGTGCCAGCAGCCCCCGAGTCAGGCGAAATCAAGAGACCCAGTACTTC

d_gene: NA
v_gene: TRBV4-2
abundance: once
j_gene: TRBJ2-7
CDR3aa: CASSKVGRSYEQYF
CDR3nt: TGTGCCAGCAGCAAGGTCGGGAGATCCTACGAGCAGTACTTC

d_gene: NA
v_gene: TRBV27
abundance: NA
j_gene: TRBJ2-2
CDR3aa: CASTPLGGELFF
CDR3nt: TGTGCCAGCACCCCCTTGGGCGGGGAGCTGTTTTTT

d_gene: TRBD1
v_gene: TRBV5-1
abundance: NA
j_gene: TRBJ1-1
CDR3aa: CASSARTGSNTEAFF
CDR3nt: TGCGCCAGCAGCGCGCGGACAGGGTCGAACACTGAAGCTTTCTTT

d_gene: NA
v_gene: TRBV5-1
abundance: many
j_gene: TRBJ1-5
CDR3aa: CASSLVGDQPQHF
CDR3nt: TGCGCCAGCAGCTTGGTGGGGGATCAGCCCCAGCATTTT

d_gene: TRBD2
v_gene: TRBV6-1
abundance: NA
j_gene: TRBJ2-7
CDR3aa: CASSLEWTSEYEQYF
CDR3nt: TGTGCCAGCAGCCTTGAATGGACTAGCGAGTACGAGCAGTACTTC

d_gene: NA
v_gene: TRBV7-9
abundance: NA
j_gene: TRBJ2-2
CDR3aa: CASSFGRVELFF
CDR3nt: TGTGCCAGCAGCTTCGGCCGTGTGGAGCTGTTTTTT

d_gene: NA
v_gene: TRBV5-1
abundance: few
j_gene: TRBJ2-1
CDR3aa: CASSPNTGVYNEQFF
CDR3nt: TGCGCCAGCAGCCCTAATACGGGGGTGTACAATGAGCAGTTCTTC

d_gene: NA
v_gene: TRBV20-1
abundance: NA
j_gene: TRBJ1-2
CDR3aa: CSPRAGGSSYGYTF
CDR3nt: TGCAGTCCCAGGGCCGGGGGTAGCTCCTATGGCTACACCTTC

d_gene: NA
v_gene: TRBV10-3
abundance: many
j_gene: TRBJ2-7
CDR3aa: CASKVSPTISYEQYF
CDR3nt: TGTGCCTCCAAGGTCAGCCCTACTATCAGCTACGAGCAGTACTTC

d_gene: NA
v_gene: TRBV12-3/TRBV12-4
abundance: few
j_gene: TRBJ1-5
CDR3aa: CACGGVSNQPQHF
CDR3nt: TGTGCCTGTGGAGGGGTTAGCAATCAGCCCCAGCATTTT

d_gene: NA
v_gene: TRBV5-6
abundance: NA
j_gene: TRBJ1-6
CDR3aa: CASSLAGPNNSPLHF
CDR3nt: TGTGCCAGCAGCTTGGCCGGGCCTAATAATTCACCCCTCCACTTT

d_gene: NA
v_gene: TRBV4-1
abundance: NA
j_gene: TRBJ2-5
CDR3aa: CASSQTEGPQETQYF
CDR3nt: TGCGCCAGCAGCCAGACTGAAGGGCCCCAAGAGACCCAGTACTTC

d_gene: TRBD2
v_gene: TRBV20-1
abundance: NA
j_gene: TRBJ2-1
CDR3aa: CSAPSKLAGSNEQFF
CDR3nt: TGCAGTGCTCCATCCAAACTAGCGGGGAGCAATGAGCAGTTCTTC

d_gene: NA
v_gene: TRBV5-1
abundance: few
j_gene: TRBJ2-2
CDR3aa: CASRQQLVEAGELFF
CDR3nt: TGCGCCAGCAGACAACAACTAGTAGAGGCCGGGGAGCTGTTTTTT